One and the same sample provided the 9 T cell receptor beta chains below, sequenced in a study of blood T cell repertoires in COVID-19. Measured with immunoSEQ multiplex PCR; TCRdb has only the in-frame clones, and not every one. The sample contains 200,000 to 250,000 clones, roughly 87% of which appear only once. Sequenced sample: peripheral blood. These receptors originate from a woman younger than 30 who had recovered from COVID-19.

This clone appeared once. The rearrangement uses TRBV11-2 and TRBJ1-4; the match to TRBD1 covers 7 bases. Germline V lookup: CDR1 SGHAT, CDR2 FQNNGV. The ends lost 3 bases at V and 0 bases at J; junction bases unmatched: 1. This CDR3 contains 15 residues. The CDR3 here is CASSLQGATNEKLFF. The CDR3 coding sequence is TGTGCCAGCAGCTTGCAGGGGGCAACTAATGAAAAACTGTTTTTT. The full variable domain, completed using reference TRBV11-2 and TRBJ1-4, is EAGVAQSPRYKIIEKRQSVAFWCNPISGHATLYWYQQILGQGPKLLIQFQNNGVVDDSQLPKDRFSAERLKGVDSTLKIQPAKLEDSAVYLCASSLQGATNEKLFFGSGTQLSVL.

J is TRBJ2-1 and V is TRBV4-3, with unresolved D. CDR3 length: 13 residues. Trimming took off 0 bases at V and 13 bases at J, with 13 bases between the two ends. CDR1 LGHNA and CDR2 YSLEER come from the germline V gene. The chain's CDR3 is CASSQETPGHQFF. CDR3 bases: TGCGCCAGCAGCCAAGAAACCCCGGGTCATCAGTTCTTC.

The chain employs TRBV6-2 or TRBV6-3 and TRBJ2-7; TRBD1 matches at 7 bases. Germline V CDR1 and CDR2: MNHEY, SVGEGT. V lost 5 bases and J lost 5; bases outside the gene matches: 9. There are 14 residues in the CDR3. This chain's CDR3 is CASSLEGQFDEQYF. The CDR3 coding sequence is TGTGCCAGCAGTCTCGAGGGACAGTTCGACGAGCAGTACTTC.

This chain connects TRBV7-3 to TRBJ1-2, with D possibly matching TRBD1 (5 bases). Trimming pared 2 bases from V and 0 bases from J, leaving 10 bases between. The CDR3 contains 15 residues. CDR1 SGHTA and CDR2 FQGTGA come from the germline V gene. The DNA of the CDR3 is TGTGCCAGCAGCTTAGATGCAGGGCCTAACTATGGCTACACCTTC. Its protein product is CASSLDAGPNYGYTF. The variable domain in full, completed from reference TRBV7-3 and TRBJ1-2, reads GAGVSQTPSNKVTEKGKYVELRCDPISGHTALYWYRQSLGQGPEFLIYFQGTGAADDSGLPNDRFFAVRPEGSVSTLKIQRTERGDSAVYLCASSLDAGPNYGYTFGSGTRLTVV.

Written as DNA, the CDR3 is TGCGCCAGCAGCTGGACCCCCGGGACTAGCGGGGCCTCCTACAATGAGCAGTTCTTC. Residues: CASSWTPGTSGASYNEQFF. The rearrangement links TRBV5-1 to TRBJ2-1; 13 bases agree with TRBD2. Germline V CDR1 and CDR2: SGHRS, YFSETQ. Germline trimming cut 3 bases from V and 0 bases from J; bases unmatched to any gene: 9. This CDR3 has 19 amino acids.

This clone was picked up one time. This chain uses TRBV18 with TRBJ2-1; D ambiguous. The CDR3 totals 14 residues. CDR1 is KGHSH, CDR2 LQKENI, per germline. Deletions cut 3 bases from V and 0 bases from J, with 6 bases between. CDR3 nucleotides: TGTGCCAGCTCACCTACCAGCTCCTACAATGAGCAGTTCTTC. Protein product: CASSPTSSYNEQFF. Variable domain in full (rest from reference TRBV18 and TRBJ2-1): NAGVMQNPRHLVRRRGQEARLRCSPMKGHSHVYWYRQLPEEGLKFMVYLQKENIIDESGMPKERFSAEFPKEGPSILRIQQVVRGDSAAYFCASSPTSSYNEQFFGPGTRLTVL.

The chain uses TRBV24-1 and TRBJ1-2, with TRBD1 matching 7 bases. This CDR3 comprises 14 residues. Germline V lookup: CDR1 KGHDR, CDR2 SFDVKD. Trimming removed 4 bases from V and 3 bases from J; junction bases left unmatched: 4. The CDR3 reads CATSDLGTDYGYTF. CDR3 nucleotide sequence: TGTGCCACCAGTGACCTTGGGACAGACTATGGCTACACCTTC.

V and J are TRBV19 and TRBJ2-3, with 11 bases fitting TRBD2. V lost 8 bases and J lost 4; bases outside the gene matches: 8. Germline assignment: CDR1 LNHDA and CDR2 SQIVND (reference sequence). The length of the CDR3 is 15 residues. CDR3 loop: CASGISGREADTQYF. In DNA form, the CDR3 reads TGTGCCAGTGGCATTAGCGGGAGGGAGGCAGATACGCAGTATTTT.

This chain joins TRBV12-1 and TRBJ2-2; TRBD2, the table's D call, was not compared with the DNA. TRBV12-1 is deemed a pseudogene. The CDR3 consists of 17 residues. CDR3 sequence reads: CASIPPLAGFRTGELFF. In DNA form, the CDR3 reads TGTGCCAGCATCCCCCCCCTAGCGGGATTCAGGACCGGGGAGCTGTTTTTT.